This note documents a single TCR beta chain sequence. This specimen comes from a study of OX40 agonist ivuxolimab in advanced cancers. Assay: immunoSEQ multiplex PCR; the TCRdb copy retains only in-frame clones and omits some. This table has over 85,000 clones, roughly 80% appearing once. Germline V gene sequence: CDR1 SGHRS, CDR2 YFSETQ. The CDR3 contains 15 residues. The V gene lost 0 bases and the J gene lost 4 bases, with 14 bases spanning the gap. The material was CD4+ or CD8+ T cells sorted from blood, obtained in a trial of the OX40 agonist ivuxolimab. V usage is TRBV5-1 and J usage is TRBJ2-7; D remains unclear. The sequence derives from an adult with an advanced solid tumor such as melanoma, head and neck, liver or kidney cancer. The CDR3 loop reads CASSLGDKRSYEQYF. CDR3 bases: TGCGCCAGCAGCTTGGGTGACAAGAGAAGTTACGAGCAGTACTTC.